This is a list of T cell receptor beta chains from one sample in a study of identical twins' blood T cells. One entry per CDR3 protein, called by TCRdb with MiXCR from the 5' RACE reads. Of 400,000 or so distinct CDR3 sequences in the sample, roughly 30% were seen once. The sequenced material came from PBMCs. The receptors shown here come from a woman between 18 and 55 years old in good health. Each CDR3 is given with its conserved first and last residue. D genes are given only for firm matches. Some rows have no size entry. The others give once, few or many, or a class for an expanded clone.

>NA|TRBJ1-1|TRBV4-1|NA
CASSQDDSHAEAFF
TGCGCCAGTAGCCAAGATGACAGCCACGCTGAAGCTTTCTTT
>NA|TRBJ1-3|TRBV7-9|NA
CASHRDSGNTIYF
TGTGCCAGCCACCGGGACTCTGGAAACACCATATATTTT
>NA|TRBJ2-3|TRBV5-1|NA
CASSLARDITDTQYF
TGCGCCAGCAGCTTGGCCAGGGATATCACAGATACGCAGTATTTT
>TRBD1|TRBJ1-2|TRBV4-1|many
CASSQDRGQNLNGYTF
TGCGCCAGCAGCCAAGACCGGGGACAGAACCTTAATGGCTACACCTTC
>NA|TRBJ2-1|TRBV14|few
CASSQSYQGNEQFF
TGTGCCAGCAGCCAATCATACCAGGGCAATGAGCAGTTCTTC
>TRBD1|TRBJ1-1|TRBV29-1|many
CSASLRQGANTEAFF
TGCAGCGCTTCGTTAAGACAGGGGGCTAACACTGAAGCTTTCTTT
>NA|TRBJ1-2|TRBV20-1|NA
CSARGVNNYGYTF
TGCAGTGCTAGGGGTGTGAACAACTATGGCTACACCTTC
>NA|TRBJ1-2|TRBV12-3/TRBV12-4|few
CASNIYREGDGYTF
TGTGCCAGCAACATATACAGGGAAGGCGACGGCTACACCTTC
>NA|TRBJ2-3|TRBV20-1|NA
CSARPSGGDTQYF
TGCAGTGCTAGACCCTCCGGAGGAGATACGCAGTATTTT
>NA|TRBJ1-1|TRBV7-9|NA
CASGTRGGTEAFF
TGTGCCAGCGGGACAAGGGGGGGCACTGAAGCTTTCTTT
>TRBD1|TRBJ1-1|TRBV7-2|NA
CASSFDRGAEAFF
TGTGCCAGCAGCTTTGACAGGGGCGCTGAAGCTTTCTTT
>NA|TRBJ2-2|TRBV9|few
CASSVRADTGELFF
TGTGCCAGCAGCGTAAGGGCGGACACCGGGGAGCTGTTTTTT
>NA|TRBJ2-2|TRBV20-1|NA
CSARPTDRGMNTGELFF
TGCAGTGCTAGACCAACGGATCGCGGGATGAACACCGGGGAGCTGTTTTTT
>NA|TRBJ2-7|TRBV5-1|NA
CASSLVPGYSEYEQYF
TGCGCCAGCAGCTTGGTCCCAGGGTACTCGGAGTACGAGCAGTACTTC
>TRBD1|TRBJ1-5|TRBV11-2|many
CASSLTGVNQPQHF
TGTGCCAGCAGTCTGACAGGGGTGAATCAGCCCCAGCATTTT
>NA|TRBJ1-1|TRBV7-6|NA
CASSPPGVSTEAFF
TGTGCCAGCAGCCCCCCTGGGGTGTCTACTGAAGCTTTCTTT
>TRBD1|TRBJ1-4|TRBV23-1|few
CASSQSQQTWRGHEKLFF
TGCGCCAGCAGTCAATCCCAGCAAACCTGGAGGGGGCATGAAAAACTGTTTTTT
>TRBD1|TRBJ1-3|TRBV20-1|few
CSVHRQGSNTIYF
TGCAGTGTCCATAGACAGGGGAGCAACACCATATATTTT
>TRBD1|TRBJ1-1|TRBV10-3|few
CAISGTGNTEAFF
TGTGCCATCAGTGGGACAGGGAACACTGAAGCTTTCTTT
>NA|TRBJ2-7|TRBV20-1|NA
CSAGPFYEQYF
TGCAGTGCAGGCCCTTTCTACGAGCAGTACTTC
>TRBD2|TRBJ2-1|TRBV5-1|few
CASSLWDRTSPREQFF
TGCGCCAGCAGCTTGTGGGATCGGACTAGCCCAAGGGAGCAGTTCTTC
>TRBD1|TRBJ1-1|TRBV5-4|NA
CASSGGTGVLRTEAFF
TGTGCCAGCAGCGGCGGGACAGGGGTCCTTCGCACTGAAGCTTTCTTT
>NA|TRBJ2-1|TRBV7-8|NA
CASSLALYNEQFF
TGTGCCAGCAGCTTAGCTCTTTACAATGAGCAGTTCTTC
>NA|TRBJ1-1|TRBV6-2/TRBV6-3|NA
CASSSTRLLTNTEAFF
TGTGCCAGCAGTTCTACCCGTCTGCTGACGAACACTGAAGCTTTCTTT
>TRBD2|TRBJ2-5|TRBV9|NA
CASSVSGAQETQYF
TGTGCCAGCAGCGTTAGCGGGGCACAAGAGACCCAGTACTTC
>NA|TRBJ1-1|TRBV7-9|NA
CAGREDSNTGAFF
TGTGCCGGTCGGGAAGATTCGAACACTGGAGCTTTCTTT
>TRBD2|TRBJ2-3|TRBV3-1|few
CASRSLAGADTQYF
TGTGCCAGCAGGTCACTAGCGGGAGCAGATACGCAGTATTTT
>NA|TRBJ2-5|TRBV20-1|few
CSGRRAETQYF
TGCAGTGGTCGAAGGGCGGAGACCCAGTACTTC
>NA|TRBJ2-3|TRBV5-1|NA
CASSSPRRGVGTDTQYF
TGCGCCAGCAGCTCACCCCGCAGAGGCGTAGGCACAGATACGCAGTATTTT
>NA|TRBJ1-2|TRBV6-5|NA
CASSYSGRGGGYTF
TGTGCCAGCAGTTACTCAGGCAGGGGCGGTGGCTACACCTTC
>TRBD2|TRBJ2-1|TRBV20-1|NA
CSASGGRADEQFF
TGCAGTGCTAGCGGCGGGAGGGCCGATGAGCAGTTCTTC
>NA|TRBJ1-2|TRBV27|once
CASRSRIHYGYTF
TGTGCCAGCAGATCCAGGATACACTATGGCTACACCTTC
>NA|TRBJ1-2|TRBV21-1|many
CASSKAKTGRTFGYTF
TGTGCCAGCAGCAAAGCAAAGACAGGGAGAACCTTTGGCTACACCTTC
>TRBD2|TRBJ2-1|TRBV2|NA
CASRARTSGRLWDNEQFF
TGTGCCAGCAGAGCTAGGACTAGCGGGAGACTGTGGGACAATGAGCAGTTCTTC
>NA|TRBJ1-6|TRBV3-1|NA
CASSQGLVGNSPLHF
TGTGCCAGCAGCCAAGGCTTGGTGGGAAATTCACCCCTCCACTTT
>TRBD1|TRBJ1-1|TRBV12-3/TRBV12-4|few
CASRGQGVLNTEAFF
TGTGCCAGCAGGGGACAGGGGGTTCTGAACACTGAAGCTTTCTTT
>NA|TRBJ1-5|TRBV11-2|NA
CASSFDTLYQPQHF
TGTGCCAGCAGCTTCGACACCCTTTATCAGCCCCAGCATTTT
>NA|TRBJ2-7|TRBV24-1|NA
CATSPVIAASYEQYF
TGTGCCACCAGTCCCGTAATAGCGGCTTCCTACGAGCAGTACTTC
>NA|TRBJ2-2|TRBV6-5|NA
CASGPPENTGELFF
TGTGCCAGCGGTCCCCCGGAGAACACCGGGGAGCTGTTTTTT
>TRBD1|TRBJ2-5|TRBV29-1|many
CSVQQGAETQYF
TGCAGCGTACAACAGGGGGCCGAGACCCAGTACTTC
>NA|TRBJ1-1|TRBV5-1|many
CASSLENLRDTEAFF
TGCGCCAGCAGCTTGGAGAATTTACGTGATACTGAAGCTTTCTTT
>TRBD1|TRBJ1-6|TRBV7-9|once
CASSSTDRGNNSPLHF
TGTGCCAGCAGCTCAACGGACAGGGGGAATAATTCACCCCTCCACTTT
>NA|TRBJ2-1|TRBV10-3|NA
CAIPGTGSDNEQFF
TGTGCCATTCCCGGGACTGGCAGCGACAATGAGCAGTTCTTC
>NA|TRBJ1-2|TRBV20-1|few
CSAQVGATNYGYTF
TGCAGTGCTCAAGTCGGGGCTACTAACTATGGCTACACCTTC
>NA|TRBJ1-2|TRBV7-9|NA
CASSLGGSIRGTF
TGTGCCAGCAGCTTAGGCGGTTCTATTCGTGGCACCTTC
>TRBD1|TRBJ1-1|TRBV20-1|NA
CSAREGTGRPEAFF
TGCAGTGCTAGAGAGGGGACAGGGAGGCCTGAAGCTTTCTTT
>NA|TRBJ1-1|TRBV19|NA
CASSSRVEYTEAFF
TGTGCCAGTAGTAGCAGGGTAGAATACACTGAAGCTTTCTTT
>NA|TRBJ2-1|TRBV29-1|NA
CSVGRLDEQFF
TGCAGCGTGGGGAGGTTGGATGAGCAGTTCTTC
>TRBD1|TRBJ2-1|TRBV29-1|few
CSAPGQGFSYNEQFF
TGCAGCGCCCCGGGACAGGGATTTTCCTACAATGAGCAGTTCTTC
>TRBD1|TRBJ2-5|TRBV3-1|NA
CASSQAGTGQRETQYF
TGTGCCAGCAGCCAGGCTGGGACAGGGCAACGAGAGACCCAGTACTTC
>NA|TRBJ2-1|TRBV29-1|NA
CSSNAESSYNEQFF
TGCAGCTCGAACGCAGAGTCCTCCTACAATGAGCAGTTCTTC
>NA|TRBJ1-5|TRBV9|NA
CASSVGLGQPQHF
TGTGCCAGCAGCGTAGGACTAGGGCAGCCCCAGCATTTT
>NA|TRBJ1-2|TRBV29-1|NA
CSVENRDGYTF
TGCAGCGTTGAGAACAGAGATGGCTACACCTTC